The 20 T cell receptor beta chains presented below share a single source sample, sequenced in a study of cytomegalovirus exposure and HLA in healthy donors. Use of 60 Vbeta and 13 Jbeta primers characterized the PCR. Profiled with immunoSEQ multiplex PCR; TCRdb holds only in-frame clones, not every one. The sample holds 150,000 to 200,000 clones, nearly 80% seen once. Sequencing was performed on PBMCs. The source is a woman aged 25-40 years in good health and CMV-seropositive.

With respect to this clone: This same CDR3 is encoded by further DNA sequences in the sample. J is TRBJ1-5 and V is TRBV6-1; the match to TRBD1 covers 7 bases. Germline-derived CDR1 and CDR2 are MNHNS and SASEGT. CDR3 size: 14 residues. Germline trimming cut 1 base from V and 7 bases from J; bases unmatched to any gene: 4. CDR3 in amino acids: CASSEDYRGQPQHF. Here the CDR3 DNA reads TGTGCCAGCAGTGAAGACTACAGGGGCCAGCCCCAGCATTTT.

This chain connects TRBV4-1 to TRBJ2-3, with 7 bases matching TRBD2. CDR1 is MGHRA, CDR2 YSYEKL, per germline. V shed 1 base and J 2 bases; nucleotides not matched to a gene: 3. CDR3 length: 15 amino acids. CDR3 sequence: CASSQGGDYTDTQYF. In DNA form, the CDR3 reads TGCGCCAGCAGCCAAGGGGGGGACTACACAGATACGCAGTATTTT.

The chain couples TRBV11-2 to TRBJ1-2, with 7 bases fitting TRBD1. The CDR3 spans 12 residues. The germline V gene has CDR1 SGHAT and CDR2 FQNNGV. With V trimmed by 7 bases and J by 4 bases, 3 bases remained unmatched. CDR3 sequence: CASKGGGYGYTF. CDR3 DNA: TGTGCCAGCAAAGGGGGCGGCTATGGCTACACCTTC.

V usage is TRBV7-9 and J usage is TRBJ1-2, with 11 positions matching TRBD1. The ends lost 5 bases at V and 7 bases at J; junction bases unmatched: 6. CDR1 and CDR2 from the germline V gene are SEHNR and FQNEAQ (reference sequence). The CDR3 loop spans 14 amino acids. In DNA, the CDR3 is TGTGCCAGCAGCCCCCCGGGACAGGGGGTTGGCTACACCTTC. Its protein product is CASSPPGQGVGYTF.

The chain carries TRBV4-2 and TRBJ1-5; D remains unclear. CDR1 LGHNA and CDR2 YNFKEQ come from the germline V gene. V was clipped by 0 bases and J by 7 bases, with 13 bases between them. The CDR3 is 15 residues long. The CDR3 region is CASSQDTGSWQPQHF. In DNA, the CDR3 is TGTGCCAGCAGCCAAGATACCGGGTCCTGGCAGCCCCAGCATTTT.

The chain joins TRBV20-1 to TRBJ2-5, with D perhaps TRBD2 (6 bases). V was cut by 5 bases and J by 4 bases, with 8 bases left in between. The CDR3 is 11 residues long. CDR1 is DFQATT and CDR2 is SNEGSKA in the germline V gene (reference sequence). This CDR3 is CSALGGETQYF. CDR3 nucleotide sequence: TGCAGTGCTCTGGGAGGAGAGACCCAGTACTTC.

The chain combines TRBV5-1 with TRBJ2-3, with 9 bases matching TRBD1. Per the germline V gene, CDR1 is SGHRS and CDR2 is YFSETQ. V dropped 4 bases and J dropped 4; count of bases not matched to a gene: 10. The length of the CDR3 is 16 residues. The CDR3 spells CASSPTGGAQPDTQYF. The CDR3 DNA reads TGCGCCAGCAGCCCGACAGGGGGGGCCCAGCCAGATACGCAGTATTTT.

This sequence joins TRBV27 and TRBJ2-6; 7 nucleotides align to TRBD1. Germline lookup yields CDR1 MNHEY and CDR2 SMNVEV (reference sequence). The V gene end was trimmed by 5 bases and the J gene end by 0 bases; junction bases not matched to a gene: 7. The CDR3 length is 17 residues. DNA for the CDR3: TGTGCCAGCAGTGAGGGGGCAGGGCTCTCTGGGGCCAACGTCCTGACTTTC. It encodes CASSEGAGLSGANVLTF.

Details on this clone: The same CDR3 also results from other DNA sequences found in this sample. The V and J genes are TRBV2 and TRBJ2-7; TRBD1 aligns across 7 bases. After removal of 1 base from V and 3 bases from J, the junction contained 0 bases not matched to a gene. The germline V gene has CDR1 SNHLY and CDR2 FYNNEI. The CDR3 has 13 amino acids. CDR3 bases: TGTGCCAGCAGTGAAGACAGGGGCTACGAGCAGTACTTC. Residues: CASSEDRGYEQYF.

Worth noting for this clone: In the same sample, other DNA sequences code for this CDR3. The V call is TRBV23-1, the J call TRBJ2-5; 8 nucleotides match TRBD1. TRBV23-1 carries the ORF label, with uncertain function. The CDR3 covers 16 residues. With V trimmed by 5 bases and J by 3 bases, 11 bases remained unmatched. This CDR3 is CASSEDRDEEKETQYF. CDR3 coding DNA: TGCGCCAGCAGTGAGGACAGGGACGAAGAAAAAGAGACCCAGTACTTC.

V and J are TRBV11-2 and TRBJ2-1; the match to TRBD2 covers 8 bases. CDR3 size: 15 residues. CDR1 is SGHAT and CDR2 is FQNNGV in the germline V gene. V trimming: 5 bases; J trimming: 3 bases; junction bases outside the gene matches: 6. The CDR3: CASSVTSGDYNEQFF. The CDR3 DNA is TGTGCCAGCAGCGTTACTAGCGGAGACTACAATGAGCAGTTCTTC.

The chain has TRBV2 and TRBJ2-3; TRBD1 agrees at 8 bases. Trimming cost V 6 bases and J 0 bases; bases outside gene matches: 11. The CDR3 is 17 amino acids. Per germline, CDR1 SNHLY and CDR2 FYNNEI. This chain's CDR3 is CASRLPWTGTSTDTQYF. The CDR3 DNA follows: TGTGCCAGCAGGCTTCCTTGGACAGGGACTAGCACAGATACGCAGTATTTT.

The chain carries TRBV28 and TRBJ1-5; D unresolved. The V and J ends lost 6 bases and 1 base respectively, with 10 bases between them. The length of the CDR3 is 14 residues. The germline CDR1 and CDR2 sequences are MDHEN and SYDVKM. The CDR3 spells CASRGRSSNQPQHF. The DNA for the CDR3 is TGTGCCAGCAGGGGGAGGTCAAGCAATCAGCCCCAGCATTTT.

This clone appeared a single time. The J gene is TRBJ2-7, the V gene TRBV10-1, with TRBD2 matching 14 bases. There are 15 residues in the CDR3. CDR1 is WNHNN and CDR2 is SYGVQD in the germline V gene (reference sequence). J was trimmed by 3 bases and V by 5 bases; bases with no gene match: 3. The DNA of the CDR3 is TGCGCCAGCAGTCGGACTAGCGGGGGGATCTACGAGCAGTACTTC. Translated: CASSRTSGGIYEQYF.

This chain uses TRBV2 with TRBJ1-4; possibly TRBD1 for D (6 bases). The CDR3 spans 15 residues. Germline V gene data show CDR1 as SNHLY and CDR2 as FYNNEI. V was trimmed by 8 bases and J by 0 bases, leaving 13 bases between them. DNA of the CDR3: TGTGCCAGCGCAGAACAGGGCGCAACTAATGAAAAACTGTTTTTT. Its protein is CASAEQGATNEKLFF.

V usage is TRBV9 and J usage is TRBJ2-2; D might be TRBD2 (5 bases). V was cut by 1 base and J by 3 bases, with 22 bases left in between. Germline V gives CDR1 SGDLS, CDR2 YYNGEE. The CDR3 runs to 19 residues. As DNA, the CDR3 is TGTGCCAGCAGCGTACTCCCTTGGTCAGCGGCACCAGACACCGGGGAGCTGTTTTTT. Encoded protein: CASSVLPWSAAPDTGELFF.

The CDR3 region has the DNA TGTGCCAGTAGCTATAGCGGAGAAGGGTACACAGATACGCAGTATTTT. Amino acid sequence: CASSYSGEGYTDTQYF. The rearrangement links TRBV19 to TRBJ2-3; the D gene is possibly TRBD2 (6 bases). Germline V gene lookup returns CDR1 LNHDA and CDR2 SQIVND (reference sequence). The length of the CDR3 is 16 residues. The V end lost 6 bases, the J end lost 2 bases, and 18 bases lay between the germline ends.

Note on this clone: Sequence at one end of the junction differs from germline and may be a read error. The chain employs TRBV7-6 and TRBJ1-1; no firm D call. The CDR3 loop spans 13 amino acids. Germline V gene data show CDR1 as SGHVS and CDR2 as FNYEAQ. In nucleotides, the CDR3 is TGTGCCAGCAGCTTAGGTAAGGTGACTGAAGCTCTCTTT. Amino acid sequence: CASSLGKVTEALF.

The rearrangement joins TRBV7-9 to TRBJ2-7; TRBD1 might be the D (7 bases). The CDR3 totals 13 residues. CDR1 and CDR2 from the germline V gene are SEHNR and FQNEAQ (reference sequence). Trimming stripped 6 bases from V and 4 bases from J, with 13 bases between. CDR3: CASRPGGTYEQYF. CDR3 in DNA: TGTGCCAGCAGGCCAGGGGGGACGTACGAGCAGTACTTC.

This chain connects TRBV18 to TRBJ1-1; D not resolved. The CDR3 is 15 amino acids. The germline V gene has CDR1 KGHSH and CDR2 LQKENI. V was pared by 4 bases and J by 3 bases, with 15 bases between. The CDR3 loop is CASSLLFSSDTEAFF. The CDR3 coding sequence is TGTGCCAGCTCACTACTCTTCTCGTCCGACACTGAAGCTTTCTTT.